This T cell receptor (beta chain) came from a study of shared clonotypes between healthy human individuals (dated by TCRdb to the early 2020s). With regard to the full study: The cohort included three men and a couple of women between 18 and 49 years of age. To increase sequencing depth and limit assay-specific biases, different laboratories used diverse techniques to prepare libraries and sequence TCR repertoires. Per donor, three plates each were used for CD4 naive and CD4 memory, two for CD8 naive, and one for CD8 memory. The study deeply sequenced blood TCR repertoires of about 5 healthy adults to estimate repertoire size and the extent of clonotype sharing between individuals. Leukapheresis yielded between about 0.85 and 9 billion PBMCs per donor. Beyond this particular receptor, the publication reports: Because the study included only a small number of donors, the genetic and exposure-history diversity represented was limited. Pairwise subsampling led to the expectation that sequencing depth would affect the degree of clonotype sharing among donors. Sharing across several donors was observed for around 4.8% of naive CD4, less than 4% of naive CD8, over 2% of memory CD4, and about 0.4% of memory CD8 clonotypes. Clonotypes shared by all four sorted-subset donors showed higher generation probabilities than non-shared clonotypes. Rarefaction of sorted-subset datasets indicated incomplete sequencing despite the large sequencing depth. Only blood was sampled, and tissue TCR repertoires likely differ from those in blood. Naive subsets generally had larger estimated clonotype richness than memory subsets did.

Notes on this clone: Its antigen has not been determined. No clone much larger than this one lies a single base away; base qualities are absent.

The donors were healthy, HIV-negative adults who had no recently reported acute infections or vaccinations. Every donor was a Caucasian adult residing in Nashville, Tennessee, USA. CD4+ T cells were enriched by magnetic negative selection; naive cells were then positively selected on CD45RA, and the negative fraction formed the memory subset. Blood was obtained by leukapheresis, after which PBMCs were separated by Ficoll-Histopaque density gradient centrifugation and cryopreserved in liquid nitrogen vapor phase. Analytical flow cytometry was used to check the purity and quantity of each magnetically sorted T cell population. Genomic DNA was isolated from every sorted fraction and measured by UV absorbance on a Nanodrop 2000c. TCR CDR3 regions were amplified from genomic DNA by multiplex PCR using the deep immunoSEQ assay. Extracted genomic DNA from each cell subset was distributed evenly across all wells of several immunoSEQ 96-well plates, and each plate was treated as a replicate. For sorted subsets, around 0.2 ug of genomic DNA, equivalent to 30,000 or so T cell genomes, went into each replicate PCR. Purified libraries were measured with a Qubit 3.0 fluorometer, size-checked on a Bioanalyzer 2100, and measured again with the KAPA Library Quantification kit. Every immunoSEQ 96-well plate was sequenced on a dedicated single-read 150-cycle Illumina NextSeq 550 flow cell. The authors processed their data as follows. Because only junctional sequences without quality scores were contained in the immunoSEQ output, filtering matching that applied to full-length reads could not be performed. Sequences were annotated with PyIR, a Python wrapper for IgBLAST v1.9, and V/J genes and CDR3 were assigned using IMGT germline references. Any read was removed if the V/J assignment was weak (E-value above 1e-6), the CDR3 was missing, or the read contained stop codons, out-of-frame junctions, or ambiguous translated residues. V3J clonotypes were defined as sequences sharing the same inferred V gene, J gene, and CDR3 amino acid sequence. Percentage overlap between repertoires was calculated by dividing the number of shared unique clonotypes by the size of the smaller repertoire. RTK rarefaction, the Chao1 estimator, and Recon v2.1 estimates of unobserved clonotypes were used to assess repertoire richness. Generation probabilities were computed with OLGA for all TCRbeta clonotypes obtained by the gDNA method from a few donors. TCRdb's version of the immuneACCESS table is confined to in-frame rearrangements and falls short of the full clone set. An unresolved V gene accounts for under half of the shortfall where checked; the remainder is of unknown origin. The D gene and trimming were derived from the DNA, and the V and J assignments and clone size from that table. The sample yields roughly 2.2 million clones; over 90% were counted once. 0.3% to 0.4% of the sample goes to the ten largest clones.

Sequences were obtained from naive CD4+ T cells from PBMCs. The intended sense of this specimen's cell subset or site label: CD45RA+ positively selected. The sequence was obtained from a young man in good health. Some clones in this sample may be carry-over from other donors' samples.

The nucleotides are TGTGCCAGCAGCGTAGTTGCGGCGGGACAGCACTTCGAGGGCGAGCAGTACTTC. This is translated as CASSVVAAGQHFEGEQYF. The rearrangement combines TRBV9 with TRBJ2-7; TRBD1 is possibly the D segment (7 matching bases). Spanning cysteine to phenylalanine, the CDR3 consists of 18 amino acids. Of all the DNA, just the CDR3 is kept, 54 bases in frame from base 1. For CDR1 and CDR2, the germline V gene lists SGDLS and YYNGEE. Trimming costs V 0 bases and J 6 bases, and their ends lie 25 bases apart.